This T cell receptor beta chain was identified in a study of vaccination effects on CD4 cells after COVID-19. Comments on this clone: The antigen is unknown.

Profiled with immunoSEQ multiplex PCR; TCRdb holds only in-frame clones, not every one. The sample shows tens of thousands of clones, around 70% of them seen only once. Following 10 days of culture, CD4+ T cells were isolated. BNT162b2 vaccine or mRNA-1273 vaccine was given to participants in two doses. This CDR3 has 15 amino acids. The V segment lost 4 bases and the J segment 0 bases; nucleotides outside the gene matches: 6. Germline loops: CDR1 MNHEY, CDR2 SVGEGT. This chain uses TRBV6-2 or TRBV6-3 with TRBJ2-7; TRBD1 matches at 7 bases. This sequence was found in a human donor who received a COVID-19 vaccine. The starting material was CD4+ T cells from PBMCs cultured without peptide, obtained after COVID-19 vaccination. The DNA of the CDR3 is TGTGCCAGCAGTTTGGGCAGGGGGAGCTCCTACGAGCAGTACGTC. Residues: CASSLGRGSSYEQYV.